This T cell receptor beta chain originates from a study of identical twins. V gave up 5 bases and J gave up 0 bases, with 23 bases separating them. The V gene's germline CDR1 is MNHEY and CDR2 SVGAGI. This CDR3 comprises 18 residues. This clonotype turned up a few times. TCRdb reprocessed the 5' RACE reads via MiXCR and lists one record per CDR3 protein. The sample lists approximately 210,000 distinct CDR3 sequences; roughly 7.1% were seen once. These data were likewise used in another study, on T cells expressing NK-cell markers.

This sequence joins TRBV6-5 and TRBJ2-7; the D gene is possibly TRBD1 (6 bases). The sequencing input was CD8+ T cells sorted from blood. The sequence was obtained from a young woman in good health. The CDR3 DNA is TGTGCCAGCAGTCACCCCACCGCGGACAGCTTATACTCCTACGAGCAGTACTTC. This translates into CASSHPTADSLYSYEQYF.